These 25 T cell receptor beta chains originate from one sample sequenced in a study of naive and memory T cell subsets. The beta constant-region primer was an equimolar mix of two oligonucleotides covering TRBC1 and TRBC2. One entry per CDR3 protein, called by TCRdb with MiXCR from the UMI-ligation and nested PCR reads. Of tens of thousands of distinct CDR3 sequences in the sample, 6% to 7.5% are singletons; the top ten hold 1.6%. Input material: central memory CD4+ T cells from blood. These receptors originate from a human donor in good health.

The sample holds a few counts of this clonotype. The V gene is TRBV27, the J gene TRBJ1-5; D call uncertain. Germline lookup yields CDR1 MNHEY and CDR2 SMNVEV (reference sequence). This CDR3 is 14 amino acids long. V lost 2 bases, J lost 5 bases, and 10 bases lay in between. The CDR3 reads CASSLGGPHQPQHF. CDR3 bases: TGTGCCAGCAGTTTAGGCGGGCCGCATCAGCCCCAGCATTTT.

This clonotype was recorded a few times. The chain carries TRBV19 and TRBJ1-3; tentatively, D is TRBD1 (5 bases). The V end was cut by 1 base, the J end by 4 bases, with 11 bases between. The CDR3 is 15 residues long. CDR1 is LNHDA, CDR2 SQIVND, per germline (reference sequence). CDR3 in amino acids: CASSIGTGLGNTIYF. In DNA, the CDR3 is TGTGCCAGTAGTATAGGCACGGGGCTCGGAAACACCATATATTTT.

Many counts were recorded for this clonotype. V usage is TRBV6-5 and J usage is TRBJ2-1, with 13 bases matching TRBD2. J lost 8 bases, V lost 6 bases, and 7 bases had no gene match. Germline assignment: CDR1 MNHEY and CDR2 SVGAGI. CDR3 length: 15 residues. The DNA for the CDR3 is TGTGCCAGCAGGCCCGGGACTAGCGGGATAGATGAGCAGTTCTTC. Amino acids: CASRPGTSGIDEQFF.

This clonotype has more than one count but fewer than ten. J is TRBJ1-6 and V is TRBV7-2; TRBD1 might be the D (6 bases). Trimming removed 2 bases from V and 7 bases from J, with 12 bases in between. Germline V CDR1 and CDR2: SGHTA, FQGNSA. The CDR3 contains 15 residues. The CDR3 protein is CASSLQGPPNSPLHF. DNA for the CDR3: TGTGCCAGCAGCTTACAGGGGCCCCCCAATTCACCCCTCCACTTT.

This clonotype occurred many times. CDR3 sequence reads: CASSMGQNNQPQHF. CDR3 bases: TGTGCCAGCAGCATGGGACAGAACAATCAGCCCCAGCATTTT. The gene calls are TRBV12-3 or TRBV12-4 and TRBJ1-5; 7 nucleotides line up with TRBD1. Germline trimming cut 6 bases from V and 3 bases from J; bases unmatched to any gene: 5. This CDR3 comprises 14 residues.

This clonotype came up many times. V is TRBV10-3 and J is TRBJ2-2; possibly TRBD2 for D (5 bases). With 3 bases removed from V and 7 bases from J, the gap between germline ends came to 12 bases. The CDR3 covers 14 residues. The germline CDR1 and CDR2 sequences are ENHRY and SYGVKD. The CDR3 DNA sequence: TGTGCCATCAGTGATCGGGAAGGTCGCGGGGAGCTGTTTTTT. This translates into CAISDREGRGELFF.

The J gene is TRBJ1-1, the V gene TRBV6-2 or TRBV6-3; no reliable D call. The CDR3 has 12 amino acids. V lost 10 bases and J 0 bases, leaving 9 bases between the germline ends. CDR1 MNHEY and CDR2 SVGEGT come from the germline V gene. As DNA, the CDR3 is TGTGCCACCCGTATTCTGAACACTGAAGCTTTCTTT. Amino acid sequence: CATRILNTEAFF.

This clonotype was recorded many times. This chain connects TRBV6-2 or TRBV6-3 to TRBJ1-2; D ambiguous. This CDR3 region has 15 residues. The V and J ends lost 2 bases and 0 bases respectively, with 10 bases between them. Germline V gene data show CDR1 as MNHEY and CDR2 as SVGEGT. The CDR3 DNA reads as TGTGCCAGCAGTTACCGCAACAGACCTAACTATGGCTACACCTTC. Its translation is CASSYRNRPNYGYTF.

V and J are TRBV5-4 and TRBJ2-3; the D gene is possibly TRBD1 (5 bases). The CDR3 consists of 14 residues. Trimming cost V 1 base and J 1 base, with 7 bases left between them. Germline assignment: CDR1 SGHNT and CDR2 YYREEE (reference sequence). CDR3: CASSLQGRTDTQYF. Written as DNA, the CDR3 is TGTGCCAGCAGCTTGCAGGGCCGCACAGATACGCAGTATTTT.

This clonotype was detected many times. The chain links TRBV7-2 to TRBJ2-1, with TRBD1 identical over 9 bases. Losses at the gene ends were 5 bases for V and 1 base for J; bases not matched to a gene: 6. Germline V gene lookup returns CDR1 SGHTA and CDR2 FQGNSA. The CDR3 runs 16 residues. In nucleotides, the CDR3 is TGTGCCAGCAGCCAATACAGGGGGCTTTCCTACAATGAGCAGTTCTTC. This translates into CASSQYRGLSYNEQFF.

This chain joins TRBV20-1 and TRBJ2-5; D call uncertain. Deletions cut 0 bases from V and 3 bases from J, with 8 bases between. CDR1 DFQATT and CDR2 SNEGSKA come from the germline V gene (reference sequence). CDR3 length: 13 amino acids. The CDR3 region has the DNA TGCAGTGCTAGAGATCAGGCCGAAGAGACCCAGTACTTC. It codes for CSARDQAEETQYF.

The CDR3 nucleotides read TGTGCCACCAGCAGAGGTGGGGAGGGGACCCGCTCTGGGGCCAACGTCCTGACTTTC. It is translated as CATSRGGEGTRSGANVLTF. J is TRBJ2-6 and V is TRBV15; 7 bases are shared with TRBD2. CDR3 size: 19 residues. V lost 1 base and J lost 0; bases outside the gene matches: 9. Germline assignment: CDR1 LNHNV and CDR2 YYDKDF (reference sequence).

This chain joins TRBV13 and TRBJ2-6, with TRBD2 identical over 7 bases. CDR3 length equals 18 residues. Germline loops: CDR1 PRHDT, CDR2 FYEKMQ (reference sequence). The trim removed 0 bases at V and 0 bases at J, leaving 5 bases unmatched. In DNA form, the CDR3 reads TGTGCCAGCAGCTTAGGCCTTGGGGGGGACTCTGGGGCCAACGTCCTGACTTTC. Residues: CASSLGLGGDSGANVLTF.

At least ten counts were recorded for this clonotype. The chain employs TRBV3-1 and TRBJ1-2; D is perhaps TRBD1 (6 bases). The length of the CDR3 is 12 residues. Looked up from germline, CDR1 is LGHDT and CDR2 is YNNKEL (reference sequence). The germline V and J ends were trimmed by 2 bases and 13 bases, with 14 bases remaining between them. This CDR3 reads CASSQLQGRATF. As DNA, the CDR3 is TGTGCCAGCAGCCAATTACAGGGCAGGGCCACCTTC.

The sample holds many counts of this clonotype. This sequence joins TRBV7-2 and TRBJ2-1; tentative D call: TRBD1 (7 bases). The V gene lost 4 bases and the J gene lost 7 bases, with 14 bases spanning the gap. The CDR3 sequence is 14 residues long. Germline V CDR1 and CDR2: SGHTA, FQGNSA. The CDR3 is CASSSGGKGNEQFF. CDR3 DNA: TGTGCCAGCAGCTCAGGGGGGAAGGGGAATGAGCAGTTCTTC.

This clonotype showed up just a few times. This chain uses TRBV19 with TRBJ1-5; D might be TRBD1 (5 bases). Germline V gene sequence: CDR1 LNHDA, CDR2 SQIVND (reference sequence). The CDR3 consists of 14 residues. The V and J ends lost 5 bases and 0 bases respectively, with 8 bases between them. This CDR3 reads CASSAQGSNQPQHF. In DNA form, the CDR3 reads TGTGCCAGTAGTGCGCAGGGTAGCAATCAGCCCCAGCATTTT. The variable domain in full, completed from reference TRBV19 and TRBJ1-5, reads DGGITQSPKYLFRKEGQNVTLSCEQNLNHDAMYWYRQDPGQGLRLIYYSQIVNDFQKGDIAEGYSVSREKKESFPLTVTSAQKNPTAFYLCASSAQGSNQPQHFGDGTRLSIL.

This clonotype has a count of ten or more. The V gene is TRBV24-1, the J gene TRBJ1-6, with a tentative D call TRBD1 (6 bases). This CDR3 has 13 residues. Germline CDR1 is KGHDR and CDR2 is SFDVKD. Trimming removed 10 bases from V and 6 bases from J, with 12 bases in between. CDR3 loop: CATRQEGNSPLHF. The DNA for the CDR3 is TGTGCCACGAGACAGGAGGGTAATTCACCCCTCCACTTT.

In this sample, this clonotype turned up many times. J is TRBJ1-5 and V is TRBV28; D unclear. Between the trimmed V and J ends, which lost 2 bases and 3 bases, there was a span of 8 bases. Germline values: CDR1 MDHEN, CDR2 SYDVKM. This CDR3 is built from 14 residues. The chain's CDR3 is CASSLPIPNQPQHF. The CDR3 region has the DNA TGTGCCAGCAGTTTACCGATCCCCAATCAGCCCCAGCATTTT.

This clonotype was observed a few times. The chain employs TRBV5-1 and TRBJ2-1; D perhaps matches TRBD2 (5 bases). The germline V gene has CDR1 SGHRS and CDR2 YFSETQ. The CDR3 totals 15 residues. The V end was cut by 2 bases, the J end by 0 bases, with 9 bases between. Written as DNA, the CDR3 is TGCGCCAGCAGCTTTAACGCGGGCTCCTACAATGAGCAGTTCTTC. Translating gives CASSFNAGSYNEQFF.

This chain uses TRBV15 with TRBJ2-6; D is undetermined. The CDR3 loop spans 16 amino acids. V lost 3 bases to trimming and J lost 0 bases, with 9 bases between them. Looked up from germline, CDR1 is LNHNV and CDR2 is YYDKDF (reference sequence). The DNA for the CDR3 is TGTGCCACCAGCAGGAAAGGAAGCTCTGGGGCCAACGTCCTGACTTTC. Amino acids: CATSRKGSSGANVLTF.

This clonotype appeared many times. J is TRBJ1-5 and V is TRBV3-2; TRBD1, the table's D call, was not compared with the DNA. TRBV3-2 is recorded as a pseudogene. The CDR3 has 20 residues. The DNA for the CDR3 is TGTGCCAGCAGCCAAGATTCAGACCGAGGGGGCCCTTATAGCAATCAGCCCCAGCATTTT. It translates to CASSQDSDRGGPYSNQPQHF.

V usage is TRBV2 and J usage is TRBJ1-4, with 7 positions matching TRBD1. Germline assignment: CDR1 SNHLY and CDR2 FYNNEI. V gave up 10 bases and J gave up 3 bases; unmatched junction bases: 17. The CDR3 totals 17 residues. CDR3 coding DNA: TGTGCCACCAGGCCACCCACAGGGGACGAGGCTAATGAAAAACTGTTTTTT. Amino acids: CATRPPTGDEANEKLFF.

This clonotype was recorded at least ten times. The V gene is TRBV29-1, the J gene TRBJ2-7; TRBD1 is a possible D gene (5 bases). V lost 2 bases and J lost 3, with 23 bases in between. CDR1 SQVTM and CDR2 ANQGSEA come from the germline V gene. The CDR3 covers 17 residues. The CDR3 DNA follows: TGCAGCGTTGAATCCCCGGACGGTCTCAAAGGGGTCTACGAGCAGTACTTC. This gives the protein CSVESPDGLKGVYEQYF.

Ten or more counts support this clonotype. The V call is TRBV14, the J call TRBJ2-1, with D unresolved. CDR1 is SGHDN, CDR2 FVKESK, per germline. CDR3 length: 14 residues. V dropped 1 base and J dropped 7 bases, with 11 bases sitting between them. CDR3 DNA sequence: TGTGCCAGCAGCCAAGGTCGGGTACAGAATGAGCAGTTCTTC. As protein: CASSQGRVQNEQFF.

The CDR3 region has the DNA TGTGCCAGCACTTCTCAGGGGTCTGGTAAACTGTTTTTT. Translation: CASTSQGSGKLFF. This chain uses TRBV7-2 with TRBJ1-4; the D gene is possibly TRBD1 (6 bases). The CDR3 covers 13 residues. The ends were cut back, 7 bases at V and 11 bases at J, with 17 bases in the middle. Per germline, CDR1 SGHTA and CDR2 FQGNSA.